This T cell receptor (beta chain) was sequenced during a study of blood T cell repertoires in COVID-19 (dated by TCRdb to about 2020). For context, the study as a whole: Samples from collaborators originated in the United States, Italy and Spain and spanned both the acute and convalescent phases of COVID-19. The prospective study material was composed of cDNA or gDNA derived from T cells, B-cell-depleted T cells, or PBMCs. The dataset comprised deeply sampled blood TCRbeta repertoires from subjects exposed to, actively infected with, or recovered from COVID-19. The repertoires were made available in a free public database intended to serve as a resource for research on the immune response to SARS-CoV-2. Samples came from the ongoing ImmuneRACE study (first 160 participants) plus 1,254 subjects from 6 global collaborators. A de-identified subject ID, COVID-19 status, age in years and sex were almost always included in the sample metadata. Where available, HLA class I and class II types were taken from metadata supplied by the sample provider and were not determined by assay-based typing.

The immunoSEQ Assay, a bias-controlled multiplex PCR, was used to amplify TCRbeta CDR3 regions from genomic DNA. The original pipeline was this. The number of nucleated cells in each sample was estimated from the amplification of reference gene primers within the assay. To quantify the absolute abundance of each unique TCRbeta CDR3 rearrangement, sequence reads were collapsed and filtered. For each sample, productive Simpson clonality was calculated as the square root of Simpson's diversity index over productive rearrangements. In its TCRdb copy, this immuneACCESS table keeps in-frame sequences only and misses some clones. Where compared with another copy, unresolved V genes explain less than half of these, and the others have no known cause. The V and J calls and clone size were taken over from that table, and D and trimming were inferred from the DNA. Recorded for this sample are a few hundred thousand clones; about 82% of them occurred a single time. The leading ten clones occupy about 1.7% of the sample.

Each collaborating institution followed its own protocols to collect whole blood in K2EDTA tubes. For TCRbeta analysis, collaborators shipped samples as frozen whole blood, isolated PBMCs, or DNA extracted from either of those sample types. Including cysteine and phenylalanine, the CDR3 has 19 amino acids. Kept here is only the CDR3 DNA, which spans 57 bases and is read in frame from base 1. For CDR1 and CDR2, the germline V gene lists SGHTA and FQGTGA. From V the trimming removes 5 bases and from J it removes 4 bases, while the gene matches leave 15 bases of the junction unaccounted for. In its sample, this clone was seen once. Its antigen remains unidentified. Base quality data are lacking; no much larger clone is found one base away. Overall study outcomes, separate from this receptor: Clinical and demographic metadata were provided uncurated, with the amount varying by source and participant.

This receptor chain uses TRBV7-3 and TRBJ2-3; 13 central bases correspond to TRBD2. The sample taken for sequencing was peripheral blood. The receptor was derived from a woman between 50 and 59 years old with acute or convalescent COVID-19. CDR3 region: CASSRTGLAGVGGSDTQYF. The DNA sequence is given as TGTGCCAGCAGCCGTACCGGACTAGCGGGAGTCGGTGGCTCAGATACGCAGTATTTT.